The source of this T cell receptor beta chain is a study of Tregs in tolerant kidney transplant recipients. Germline V gene data show CDR1 as SNHLY and CDR2 as FYNNEI. V dropped 7 bases and J dropped 0 bases, with 14 bases sitting between them. CDR3 length: 15 residues. The data were produced by immunoSEQ multiplex PCR, yet TCRdb's version contains in-frame clones alone and is incomplete. The sample carries roughly 70,000 clones, 65% to 85% recorded once. Sequencing was done on a sample of CD4+ T cells from blood. The gene calls are TRBV2 and TRBJ2-3; D is unclear. This TCR derives from a human donor in good health. The CDR3 DNA reads as TGTGCCAGCATTGATCGCGGATTGAGCACAGATACGCAGTATTTT. It codes for CASIDRGLSTDTQYF.